This T cell receptor (beta chain) appears in the sequencing data of a study of blood T cell repertoires in COVID-19 (TCRdb year 2020). At the level of the whole study: Collaborator samples came from the United States, Italy and Spain and covered acute and convalescent phases of COVID-19. The material from the prospective study consisted of cDNA or gDNA derived from T cells, B-cell-depleted T cells, or PBMCs. Subjects who had been exposed to COVID-19, were actively infected with it, or had recovered from it provided the deeply sampled blood TCRbeta repertoires that made up the dataset. The repertoires were made available in a free public database intended to serve as a resource for research on the immune response to SARS-CoV-2. The samples were drawn from two sources: the first 160 participants of the ongoing ImmuneRACE study, and 1,254 subjects contributed by 6 global collaborators. Sample metadata almost always included a de-identified subject ID, COVID-19 status, age in years and sex. Where available, HLA class I and class II types were obtained from metadata supplied by the sample provider rather than from assay-based typing.

What the study reported, not specific to this receptor: The amount of clinical and demographic metadata varied by source and participant and was provided uncurated.

Collaborating institutions collected whole blood in K2EDTA tubes following their own protocols. For TCRbeta analysis, collaborators shipped samples in one of three forms: frozen whole blood, isolated PBMCs, or DNA extracted from either of those sample types. Note on this clone: It lacks a known antigen. The record has no base qualities; no much larger clone is one base away.

The CDR3 has 14 amino acids, counting the end cysteine and phenylalanine. Left in the record is the CDR3 DNA by itself, 42 bases read in frame from the first base. According to the germline V gene, CDR1 reads SGHTS and CDR2 reads YDEGEE. Trimming costs V 1 base and J 9 bases, and their ends lie 11 bases apart. TCRbeta CDR3 regions were amplified from genomic DNA by means of the immunoSEQ Assay, a bias-controlled multiplex PCR. As for how the authors treated the data: The number of nucleated cells in each sample was estimated from the amplification of reference gene primers within the assay. To quantify the absolute abundance of each unique TCRbeta CDR3 rearrangement, sequence reads were collapsed and filtered. For each sample, productive Simpson clonality was calculated as the square root of Simpson's diversity index across productive rearrangements. This is the immuneACCESS table as TCRdb keeps it, with only in-frame sequences that have V and J called. A part of the clones is gone; compared with another copy, unresolved V genes explain less than half, and the rest is unexplained. That table supplies the V and J calls and clone size; D and trimming were determined from the DNA. Counted in this sample were 110,000 or so clones; roughly 82% of them appeared once. About 8.1% of the sample goes to the ten largest clones.

The source is a woman aged 40-49 years with acute or convalescent COVID-19. The sequence joins TRBV5-8 to TRBJ1-6; TRBD1 could be the D gene, as 5 bases match. The specimen sequenced was peripheral blood. The CDR3 loop reads CASSLSGRGSPLHF. The bases read TGTGCCAGCAGCTTGTCAGGGAGGGGTTCACCCCTCCACTTT.